One T cell receptor beta chain is described in this entry. The table lists this clonotype with a few counts. The target of this receptor is not known. Base qualities were left out, and no much larger clone turns up one base away. Library preparation was by RT-PCR. Sequencing relied on an Illumina HiSeq 2500. TCRdb reworked the public reads: Q25 trimming with fastp, MiXCR clone assembly, productive beta chains retained. CDR3 protein duplicates are merged, each entry listing the most common genes and DNA. This sample is represented by 600,000 to 850,000 distinct CDR3 sequences; about 15% of them were singletons. Of the sample, about 7.4% is held by the ten largest clones. Including the terminal cysteine and phenylalanine, the CDR3 comprises 14 residues. Only the CDR3 part of the read is kept: 42 bases, read in frame from the first base. Here V drops 6 bases and J drops 4 bases, and the junction holds 8 bases not matched to any gene.

This entry comes from a study of response to subunit inactivated influenza vaccine (dated by TCRdb to 2016 to 2019). In terms of the full investigation: The study used deep quantitative T cell receptor repertoire profiling to track responses to a trivalent subunit inactivated influenza vaccine.

Overall study outcomes, separate from this receptor: According to the authors, only a limited number of new T cells may be recruited by each seasonal influenza vaccination.

The sample consisted of PBMCs from blood, taken 14 to 15 days before vaccination. This clonotype was obtained from a man aged 50-60 years who received an inactivated influenza vaccine. Donor details come from another sample of the same person, matched by shared clones. The V gene is TRBV12-3 or TRBV12-4 and the J gene is TRBJ1-2; TRBD1 agrees with 7 junctional bases. The CDR3 in this case is CASSARTGSYGYTF. The nucleotide sequence reads TGTGCCAGCAGCGCTCGGACAGGCTCCTATGGCTACACCTTC.